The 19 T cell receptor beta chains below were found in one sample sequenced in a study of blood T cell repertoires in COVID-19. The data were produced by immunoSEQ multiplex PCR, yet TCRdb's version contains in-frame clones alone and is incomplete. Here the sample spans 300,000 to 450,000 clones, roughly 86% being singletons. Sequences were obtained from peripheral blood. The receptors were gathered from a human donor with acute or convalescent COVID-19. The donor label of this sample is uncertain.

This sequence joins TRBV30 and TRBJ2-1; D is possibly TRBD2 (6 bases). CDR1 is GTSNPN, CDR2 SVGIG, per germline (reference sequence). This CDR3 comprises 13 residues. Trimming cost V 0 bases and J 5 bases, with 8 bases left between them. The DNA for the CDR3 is TGTGCCTGGAGTGTTGCGGGACACAATGAGCAGTTCTTC. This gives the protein CAWSVAGHNEQFF. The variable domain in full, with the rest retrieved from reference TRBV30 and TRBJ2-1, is SQTIHQWPATLVQPVGSPLSLECTVEGTSNPNLYWYRQAAGRGLQLLFYSVGIGQISSEVPQNLSASRPQDRQFILSSKKLLLSDSGFYLCAWSVAGHNEQFFGPGTRLTVL.

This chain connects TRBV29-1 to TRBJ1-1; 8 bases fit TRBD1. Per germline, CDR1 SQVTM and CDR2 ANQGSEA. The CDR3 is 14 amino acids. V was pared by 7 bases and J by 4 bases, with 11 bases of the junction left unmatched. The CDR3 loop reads CSGRTGNVPTEAFF. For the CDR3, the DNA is TGCAGCGGGCGGACAGGGAACGTACCCACTGAAGCTTTCTTT.

In DNA form, the CDR3 reads TGTGCCAGCAGCTTGGGGAGCGGGGGGTTCGGGGAGCTGTTTTTT. Translating gives CASSLGSGGFGELFF. The chain employs TRBV5-5 and TRBJ2-2, with 9 nucleotides matching TRBD2. The V segment lost 0 bases and the J segment 7 bases; nucleotides outside the gene matches: 4. CDR1 is SGHKS and CDR2 is YYEKEE in the germline V gene (reference sequence). The CDR3 is 15 residues long.

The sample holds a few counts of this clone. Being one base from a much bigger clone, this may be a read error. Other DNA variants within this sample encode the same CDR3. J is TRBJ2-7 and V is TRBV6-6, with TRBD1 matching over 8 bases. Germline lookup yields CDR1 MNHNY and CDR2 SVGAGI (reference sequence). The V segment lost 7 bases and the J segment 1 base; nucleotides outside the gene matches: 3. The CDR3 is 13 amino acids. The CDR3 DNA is TGTGCCAGCACCCGGGACAGGTCCTACGAGCAGTACTTC. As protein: CASTRDRSYEQYF.

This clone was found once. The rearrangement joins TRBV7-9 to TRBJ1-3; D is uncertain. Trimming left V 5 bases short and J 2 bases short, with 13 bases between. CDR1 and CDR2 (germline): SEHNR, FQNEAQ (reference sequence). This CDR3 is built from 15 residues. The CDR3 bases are TGTGCCAGCAGCGCCGGCGCGACACCTGGAAACACCATATATTTT. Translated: CASSAGATPGNTIYF. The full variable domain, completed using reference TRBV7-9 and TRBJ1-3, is DTGVSQNPRHKITKRGQNVTFRCDPISEHNRLYWYRQTLGQGPEFLTYFQNEAQLEKSRLLSDRFSAERPKGSFSTLEIQRTEQGDSAMYLCASSAGATPGNTIYFGEGSWLTVV.

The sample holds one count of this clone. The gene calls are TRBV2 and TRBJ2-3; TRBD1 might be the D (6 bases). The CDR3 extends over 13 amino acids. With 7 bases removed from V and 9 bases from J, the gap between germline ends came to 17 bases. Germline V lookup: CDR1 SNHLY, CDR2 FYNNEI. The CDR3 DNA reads TGTGCCAGCACATGGTTGCCAACAGGGACGCAGTATTTT. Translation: CASTWLPTGTQYF. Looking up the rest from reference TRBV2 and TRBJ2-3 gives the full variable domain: EPEVTQTPSHQVTQMGQEVILRCVPISNHLYFYWYRQILGQKVEFLVSFYNNEISEKSEIFDDQFSVERPDGSNFTLKIRSTKLEDSAMYFCASTWLPTGTQYFGPGTRLTVL.

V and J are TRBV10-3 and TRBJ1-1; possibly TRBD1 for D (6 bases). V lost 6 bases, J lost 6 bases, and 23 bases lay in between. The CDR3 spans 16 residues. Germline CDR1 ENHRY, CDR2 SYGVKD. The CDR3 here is CAISDRGLRGNAEAFF. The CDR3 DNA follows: TGTGCCATCAGCGACCGGGGACTAAGGGGGAATGCTGAAGCTTTCTTT.

The CDR3 nucleotides read TGTGCCAGCAGTTTCCAGGGCGCCCAGCATTTT. It encodes CASSFQGAQHF. The rearrangement joins TRBV28 to TRBJ1-5; TRBD1 might be the D (5 bases). This CDR3 is 11 amino acids long. The V and J ends lost 3 bases and 11 bases respectively, with 8 bases between them. CDR1 MDHEN and CDR2 SYDVKM come from the germline V gene. The full variable domain, in which reference TRBV28 and TRBJ1-5 provide the parts outside the CDR3, is DVKVTQSSRYLVKRTGEKVFLECVQDMDHENMFWYRQDPGLGLRLIYFSYDVKMKEKGDIPEGYSVSREKKERFSLILESASTNQTSMYLCASSFQGAQHFGDGTRLSIL.

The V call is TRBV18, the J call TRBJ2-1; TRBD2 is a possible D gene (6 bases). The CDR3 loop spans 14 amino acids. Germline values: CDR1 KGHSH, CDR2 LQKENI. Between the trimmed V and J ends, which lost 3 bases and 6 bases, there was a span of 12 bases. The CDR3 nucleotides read TGTGCCAGCTCACCCTCATCGACTAGCAATGAGCAGTTCTTC. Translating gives CASSPSSTSNEQFF.

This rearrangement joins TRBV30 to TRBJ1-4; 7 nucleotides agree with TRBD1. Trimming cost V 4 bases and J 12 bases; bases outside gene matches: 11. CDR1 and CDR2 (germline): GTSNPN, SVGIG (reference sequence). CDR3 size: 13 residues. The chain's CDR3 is CAWKRQGLKELFF. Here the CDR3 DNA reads TGTGCCTGGAAGAGACAGGGTTTGAAGGAACTGTTTTTT.

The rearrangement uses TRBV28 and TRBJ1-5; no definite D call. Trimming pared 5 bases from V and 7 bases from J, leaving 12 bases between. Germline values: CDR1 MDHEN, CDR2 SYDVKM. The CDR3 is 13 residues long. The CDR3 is CASSPGGWQPQHF. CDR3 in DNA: TGTGCCAGCAGTCCAGGAGGCTGGCAGCCCCAGCATTTT.

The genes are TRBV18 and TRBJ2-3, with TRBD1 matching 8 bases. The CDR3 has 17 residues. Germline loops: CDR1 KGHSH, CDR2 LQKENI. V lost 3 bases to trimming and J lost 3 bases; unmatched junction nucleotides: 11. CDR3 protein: CASSPVAGGVRTDTQYF. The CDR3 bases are TGTGCCAGCTCACCCGTGGCAGGGGGCGTGAGGACAGATACGCAGTATTTT.

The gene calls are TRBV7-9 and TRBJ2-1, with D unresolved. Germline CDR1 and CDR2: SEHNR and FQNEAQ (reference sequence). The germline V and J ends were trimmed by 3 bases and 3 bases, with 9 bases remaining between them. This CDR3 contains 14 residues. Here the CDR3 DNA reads TGTGCCAGCAGCTTGGCGGCCAACTACAATGAGCAGTTCTTC. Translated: CASSLAANYNEQFF.

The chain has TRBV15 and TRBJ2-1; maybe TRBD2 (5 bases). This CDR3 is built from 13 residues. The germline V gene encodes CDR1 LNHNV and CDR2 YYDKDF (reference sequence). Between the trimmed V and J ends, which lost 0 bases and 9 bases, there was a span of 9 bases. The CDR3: CATSRDGGFEQFF. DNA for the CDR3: TGTGCCACCAGCAGAGATGGCGGGTTTGAGCAGTTCTTC.

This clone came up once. CDR3 sequence reads: CASSDGLNTGELFF. In DNA, the CDR3 is TGTGCCAGCAGCGACGGACTGAACACCGGGGAGCTGTTTTTT. This rearrangement joins TRBV7-6 to TRBJ2-2, with D possibly matching TRBD2 (5 bases). The CDR3 has 14 amino acids. The germline V and J ends were trimmed by 5 bases and 1 base, with 8 bases remaining between them. The germline V gene has CDR1 SGHVS and CDR2 FNYEAQ.

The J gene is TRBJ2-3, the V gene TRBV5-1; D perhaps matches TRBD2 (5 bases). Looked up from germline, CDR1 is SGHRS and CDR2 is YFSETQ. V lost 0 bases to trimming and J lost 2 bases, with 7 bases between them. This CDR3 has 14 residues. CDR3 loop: CASSLGEPTDTQYF. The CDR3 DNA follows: TGCGCCAGCAGCTTGGGGGAGCCCACAGATACGCAGTATTTT.

The CDR3 DNA sequence: TGTGCCAGCAGTCCTAGCGGGAGCTCCTACAATGAGCAGTTCTTC. Translating gives CASSPSGSSYNEQFF. The chain carries TRBV6-6 and TRBJ2-1; 10 positions agree with TRBD2. This CDR3 spans 15 amino acids. Trimming at V came to 5 bases and at J to 0 bases, leaving 1 base not matched to a gene. CDR1 and CDR2 from the germline V gene are MNHNY and SVGAGI (reference sequence).

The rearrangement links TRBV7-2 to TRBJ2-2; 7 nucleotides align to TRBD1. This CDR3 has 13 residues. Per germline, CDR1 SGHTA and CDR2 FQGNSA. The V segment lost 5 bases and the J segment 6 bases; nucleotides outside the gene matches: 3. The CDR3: CASSPQGAGELFF. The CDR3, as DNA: TGTGCCAGCAGCCCCCAGGGGGCCGGGGAGCTGTTTTTT.

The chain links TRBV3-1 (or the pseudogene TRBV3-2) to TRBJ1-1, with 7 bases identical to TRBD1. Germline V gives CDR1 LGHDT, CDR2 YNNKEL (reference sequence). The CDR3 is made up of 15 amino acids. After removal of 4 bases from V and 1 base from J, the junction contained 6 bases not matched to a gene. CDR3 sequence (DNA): TGTGCCAGCAGCCCATACCGGGACAGGAACACTGAAGCTTTCTTT. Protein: CASSPYRDRNTEAFF.